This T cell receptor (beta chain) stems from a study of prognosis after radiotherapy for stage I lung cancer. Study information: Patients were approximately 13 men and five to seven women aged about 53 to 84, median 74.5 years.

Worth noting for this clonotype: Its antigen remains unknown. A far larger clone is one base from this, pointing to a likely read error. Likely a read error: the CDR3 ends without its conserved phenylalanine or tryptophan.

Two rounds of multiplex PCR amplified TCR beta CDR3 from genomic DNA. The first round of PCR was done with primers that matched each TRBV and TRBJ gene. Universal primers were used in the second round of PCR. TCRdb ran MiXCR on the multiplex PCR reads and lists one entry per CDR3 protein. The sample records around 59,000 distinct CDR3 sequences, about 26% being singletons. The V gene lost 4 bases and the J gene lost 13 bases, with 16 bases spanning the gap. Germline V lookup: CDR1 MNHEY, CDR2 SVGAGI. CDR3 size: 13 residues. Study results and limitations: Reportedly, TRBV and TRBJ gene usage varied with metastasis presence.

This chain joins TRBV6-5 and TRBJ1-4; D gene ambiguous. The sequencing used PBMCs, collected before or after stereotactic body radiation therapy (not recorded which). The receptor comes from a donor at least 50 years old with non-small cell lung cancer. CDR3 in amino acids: CASSSLGAIGLFL. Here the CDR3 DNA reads TGTGCCAGCAGTTCCCTTGGAGCTATTGGACTGTTTTTA.